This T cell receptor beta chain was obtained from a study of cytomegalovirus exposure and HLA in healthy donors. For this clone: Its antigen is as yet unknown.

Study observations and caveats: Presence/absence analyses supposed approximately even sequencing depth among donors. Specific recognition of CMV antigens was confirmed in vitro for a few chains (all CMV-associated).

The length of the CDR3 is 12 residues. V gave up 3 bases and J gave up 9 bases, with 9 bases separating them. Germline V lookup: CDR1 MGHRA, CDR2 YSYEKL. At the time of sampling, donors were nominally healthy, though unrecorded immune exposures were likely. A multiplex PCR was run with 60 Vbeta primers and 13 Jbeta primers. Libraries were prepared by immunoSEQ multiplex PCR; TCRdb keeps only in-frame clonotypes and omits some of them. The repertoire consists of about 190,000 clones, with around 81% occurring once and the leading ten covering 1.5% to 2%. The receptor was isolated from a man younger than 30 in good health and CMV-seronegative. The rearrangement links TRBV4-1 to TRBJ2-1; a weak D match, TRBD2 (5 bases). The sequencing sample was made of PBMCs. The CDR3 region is CASSQTGGEQFF. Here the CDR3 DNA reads TGCGCCAGCAGCCAGACCGGAGGTGAGCAGTTCTTC.